Listed below are T cell receptor beta chains from one sample, sequenced in a study of early T cells in non-severe SARS-CoV-2 infection. TCRdb called the 5' RACE reads again in MiXCR, with one record for every CDR3 protein. In the table there are over 35,000 distinct CDR3 sequences, 4.5% to 5.5% of which are singletons. Sequencing input: whole blood. The receptors were sampled from an adult who was a healthcare worker with PCR-confirmed SARS-CoV-2 infection or an uninfected control (not recorded which). CDR3s leave out the opening cysteine and the closing phenylalanine or tryptophan. Fields, in order: J gene, V gene, CDR3 protein.

J gene: TRBJ2-7
V gene: TRBV6-5
CDR3 protein: ASSEGARYEQY

J gene: TRBJ2-3
V gene: TRBV5-4
CDR3 protein: ASSFAAQDTQY

J gene: TRBJ2-7
V gene: TRBV25-1
CDR3 protein: ASSEMDEQY

J gene: TRBJ2-7
V gene: TRBV6-1
CDR3 protein: ASNRDRLSYEQY

J gene: TRBJ2-2
V gene: TRBV10-2
CDR3 protein: ASSELLSGELF

J gene: TRBJ2-1
V gene: TRBV10-1
CDR3 protein: ASSQDSPNEQF

J gene: TRBJ2-1
V gene: TRBV20-1
CDR3 protein: SASLRGVRGRDEQF

J gene: TRBJ1-2
V gene: TRBV20-1
CDR3 protein: SATKGDYGYT

J gene: TRBJ1-1
V gene: TRBV19
CDR3 protein: ATKGLGRTEAF

J gene: TRBJ1-6
V gene: TRBV6-1
CDR3 protein: ASSDAIGGFDNSPLH

J gene: TRBJ1-4
V gene: TRBV5-1
CDR3 protein: ASSPTLGAEKLF

J gene: TRBJ1-6
V gene: TRBV19
CDR3 protein: ASSVINSPLH

J gene: TRBJ1-3
V gene: TRBV3-1
CDR3 protein: ASSQAFRGASGNTIY

J gene: TRBJ2-3
V gene: TRBV2
CDR3 protein: ATSRDRKDTQY

J gene: TRBJ2-1
V gene: TRBV18
CDR3 protein: ASSPSGGGQNEQF

J gene: TRBJ1-2
V gene: TRBV5-1
CDR3 protein: ASSWTGTETNYGYT

J gene: TRBJ2-4
V gene: TRBV2
CDR3 protein: ASSEQGPALAKNIQY

J gene: TRBJ1-3
V gene: TRBV30
CDR3 protein: AWATVSGNTIY

J gene: TRBJ1-3
V gene: TRBV14
CDR3 protein: ASSRDIGNTIY

J gene: TRBJ1-5
V gene: TRBV20-1
CDR3 protein: SAQMGYQPQH

J gene: TRBJ2-5
V gene: TRBV5-1
CDR3 protein: ASSLGASGGETQY

J gene: TRBJ2-1
V gene: TRBV10-3
CDR3 protein: AISEPYALSGGPYNEQF

J gene: TRBJ1-6
V gene: TRBV11-2
CDR3 protein: ASSPDRGSSYNSPLH

J gene: TRBJ2-7
V gene: TRBV10-3
CDR3 protein: AISESPLNPSEQY